Described below is a single TCR beta chain sequence and its context. The antigen is unknown. The data were taken from a study of graft-versus-host responses after intestinal transplantation. Study-level background: Recipients were given multivisceral, liver-intestinal, or isolated intestinal transplants. Once they had received anti-thymocyte globulin induction, all recipients took tacrolimus and steroids for around 3 years. Broader study findings: There were GvH clones found in recipient marrow, and some of them appeared first in ileum or blood. Researchers found peak circulating GvH clone levels linked to early post-transplant HvG declines.

Clones were sequenced by immunoSEQ multiplex PCR, and TCRdb holds only the in-frame ones, with some missing. The table includes about 94,000 clones, roughly nine tenths detected once. Trimming removed 3 bases from V and 7 bases from J; junction bases left unmatched: 5. Germline V gene data show CDR1 as MDHEN and CDR2 as SYDVKM. The CDR3 loop spans 14 amino acids. The chain couples TRBV28 to TRBJ1-4; 7 bases align to TRBD1. Sequencing was performed on unstimulated CD8+ T cells sorted from spleen or lymph node cells, taken before intestinal transplant. This TCR was recovered from a human donor who received an intestinal transplant. CDR3 amino acids: CASSFGDSSEKLFF. Here the CDR3 DNA reads TGTGCCAGCAGTTTTGGGGACAGTAGTGAAAAACTGTTTTTT.